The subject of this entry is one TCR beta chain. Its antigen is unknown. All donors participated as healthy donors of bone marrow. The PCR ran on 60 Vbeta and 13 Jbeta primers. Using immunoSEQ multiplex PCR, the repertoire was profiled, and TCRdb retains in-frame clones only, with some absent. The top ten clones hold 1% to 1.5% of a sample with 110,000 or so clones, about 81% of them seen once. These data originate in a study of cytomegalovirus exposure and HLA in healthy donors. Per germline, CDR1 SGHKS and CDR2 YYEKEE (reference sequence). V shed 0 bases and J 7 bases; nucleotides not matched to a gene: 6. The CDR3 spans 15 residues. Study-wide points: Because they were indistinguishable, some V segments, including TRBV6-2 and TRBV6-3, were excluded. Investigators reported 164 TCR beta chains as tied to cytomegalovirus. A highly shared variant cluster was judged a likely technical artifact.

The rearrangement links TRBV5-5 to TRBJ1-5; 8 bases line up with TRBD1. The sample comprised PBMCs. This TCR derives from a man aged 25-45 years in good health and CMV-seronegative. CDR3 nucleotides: TGTGCCAGCAGCTTGGATCAGGGGGCATACCAGCCCCAGCATTTT. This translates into CASSLDQGAYQPQHF.